The sequence of this T cell receptor (beta chain) was determined in a study of immune heterogeneity within non-small cell lung tumors. Trimming removed 8 bases at V and 1 base at J, with 16 bases between. CDR1 is MNHNS, CDR2 SASEGT, per germline. CDR3 length equals 15 residues. The authors used about 540 ng of bulk tumor genomic DNA per sample as template. Collection of several biopsies per primary tumor, spaced far apart, took place during surgery. Patients underwent curative surgery for non-small cell lung cancer (untreated and newly diagnosed). General study points: Multiple tumor sites within a patient showed recurrence of identical dominant CDR3 beta clonotypes; site-unique high-frequency clones were present as well.

This clonotype ranks as medium-sized. Its antigen is unknown. A multiplex PCR containing 32 V primers and 13 J primers was used to amplify TCR beta CDR3. TCRdb reprocessed the multiplex PCR reads via MiXCR and lists one record per CDR3 protein. The data show some 7,100 distinct CDR3 sequences, roughly a fifth seen once. Sequenced: lung tumor tissue. The chain recombines TRBV6-1 with TRBJ2-3; TRBD1 might be the D (6 bases). The TCR comes from a man aged 55 to 69 with non-small cell lung cancer. The CDR3 spells CASLRGTTGTDTQYF. In nucleotides, the CDR3 is TGTGCCAGCCTCAGAGGGACAACAGGCACAGATACGCAGTATTTT.